The 9 T cell receptor beta chains reported below all come from one sample, sequenced in a study of vaccination effects on CD4 cells after COVID-19. Antigen specificity for these receptors is unknown. Profiling relied on immunoSEQ multiplex PCR, and the TCRdb table lists in-frame clones only, not all of them. The sample lists approximately 22,000 clones, about 80% occurring once. CD4+ T cells specific for antigen were expanded with viral peptide pools by the ViraFEST assay before sequencing. Culture lasted roughly eleven days before CD4+ T cell isolation. From March to December 2020, the person had a SARS-CoV-2 infection that was confirmed by PCR. The input for sequencing was CD4+ T cells from PBMCs cultured with a peptide pool, taken before COVID-19 vaccination. The receptors were gathered from a human donor who had a prior SARS-CoV-2 infection.

This clone was seen more than once but under ten times. The chain carries TRBV9 and TRBJ2-1, with TRBD2 matching 7 bases. The J segment lost 6 bases and the V segment lost 3 bases, leaving 3 bases of the junction unmatched. This CDR3 contains 13 residues. Germline CDR1 and CDR2: SGDLS and YYNGEE. The CDR3: CASSASSGNEQFF. The CDR3 DNA reads as TGTGCCAGCAGCGCCTCTAGCGGCAATGAGCAGTTCTTC. Variable domain in full (rest from reference TRBV9 and TRBJ2-1): DSGVTQTPKHLITATGQRVTLRCSPRSGDLSVYWYQQSLDQGLQFLIQYYNGEERAKGNILERFSAQQFPDLHSELNLSSLELGDSALYFCASSASSGNEQFFGPGTRLTVL.

The rearrangement uses TRBV3-1 (or the pseudogene TRBV3-2) and TRBJ1-4, with D possibly matching TRBD1 (5 bases). The CDR3 spans 12 residues. The V and J ends lost 3 bases and 10 bases respectively, with 9 bases between them. From germline, CDR1 is LGHDT and CDR2 YNNKEL (reference sequence). The CDR3 region is CASSHRGGKLFF. In DNA form, the CDR3 reads TGTGCCAGCAGCCATAGGGGAGGAAAACTGTTTTTT.

This chain joins TRBV24-1 and TRBJ2-5; 8 nucleotides match TRBD1. This CDR3 spans 15 amino acids. The germline V gene has CDR1 KGHDR and CDR2 SFDVKD. V gave up 4 bases and J gave up 2 bases; unmatched junction bases: 5. This CDR3 is CATSDTTGDQETQYF. The CDR3 DNA follows: TGTGCCACCAGTGACACGACAGGGGATCAAGAGACCCAGTACTTC.

The rearrangement joins TRBV3-1 (or the pseudogene TRBV3-2) to TRBJ2-3; possible D gene TRBD1, 5 bases. This CDR3 spans 11 amino acids. V gave up 5 bases and J gave up 11 bases, with 11 bases separating them. Per the germline V gene, CDR1 is LGHDT and CDR2 is YNNKEL (reference sequence). In DNA form, the CDR3 reads TGTGCCAGCAGCTTGCAGGGCGGGCAGTATTTT. Its protein product is CASSLQGGQYF.

This clone was picked up a small number of times. This chain uses TRBV24-1 with TRBJ2-3; the D gene is possibly TRBD1 (6 bases). The V end lost 6 bases, the J end lost 0 bases, and 12 bases lay between the germline ends. CDR1 KGHDR and CDR2 SFDVKD come from the germline V gene. This CDR3 has 15 residues. CDR3: CATSLGGFSTDTQYF. CDR3 DNA sequence: TGTGCCACCAGTTTAGGGGGATTTAGCACAGATACGCAGTATTTT.

This chain uses TRBV28 with TRBJ1-2; D unclear. The CDR3 runs to 13 residues. Germline CDR1 MDHEN, CDR2 SYDVKM. Deletions cut 1 base from V and 6 bases from J, with 9 bases between. CDR3 region: CASSLFIIDGYTF. CDR3 bases: TGTGCCAGCAGTTTATTCATCATCGATGGCTACACCTTC.

The chain employs TRBV5-1 and TRBJ2-3; D not certain. The CDR3 totals 14 residues. The V end was cut by 0 bases, the J end by 6 bases, with 11 bases between. CDR1 and CDR2 from the germline V gene are SGHRS and YFSETQ. CDR3 sequence: CASSLGTARDTQYF. The DNA of the CDR3 is TGCGCCAGCAGCTTGGGGACCGCCCGGGATACGCAGTATTTT.

This clone was seen more than once but under ten times. This chain uses TRBV5-1 with TRBJ1-1; no reliable D call. The CDR3 loop spans 13 amino acids. The V gene lost 3 bases and the J gene lost 2 bases, with 8 bases spanning the gap. Germline values: CDR1 SGHRS, CDR2 YFSETQ. CDR3 residues: CASSSSPNTEAFF. The DNA for the CDR3 is TGCGCCAGCAGCTCGAGCCCTAACACTGAAGCTTTCTTT.

The V gene is TRBV29-1, the J gene TRBJ1-6; D is unresolved. Germline V gene sequence: CDR1 SQVTM, CDR2 ANQGSEA. CDR3 size: 13 residues. V lost 4 bases and J lost 7, with 11 bases in between. The CDR3 here is CSVGQDQNSPLHF. The CDR3 region has the DNA TGCAGCGTTGGTCAGGACCAAAATTCACCCCTCCACTTT. Drawing the rest from reference TRBV29-1 and TRBJ1-6, the complete variable domain is SAVISQKPSRDICQRGTSLTIQCQVDSQVTMMFWYRQQPGQSLTLIATANQGSEATYESGFVIDKFPISRPNLTFSTLTVSNMSPEDSSIYLCSVGQDQNSPLHFGNGTRLTVT.